The clone carrying this T cell receptor beta chain was found a few times. This entry belongs to a study of blood T cell repertoires in COVID-19. Turning to the study itself: PBMCs, B-cell-depleted T cells, or T cells were the source of the cDNA or gDNA that made up the material.

Germline V gene lookup returns CDR1 MNHEY and CDR2 SVGAGI. This CDR3 comprises 13 residues. V lost 6 bases, J lost 0 bases, and 8 bases lay in between. Measured with immunoSEQ multiplex PCR; TCRdb has only the in-frame clones, and not every one. The sample yields roughly 460,000 clones, around 90% seen once. This TCR came from a man between 18 and 29 years old with COVID-19, enrolled during active disease. The chain employs TRBV6-5 and TRBJ1-1; D unclear. Sequenced: peripheral blood. CDR3 loop: CASSRTLNTEAFF. CDR3 nucleotides: TGTGCCAGCAGCCGTACACTGAACACTGAAGCTTTCTTT.